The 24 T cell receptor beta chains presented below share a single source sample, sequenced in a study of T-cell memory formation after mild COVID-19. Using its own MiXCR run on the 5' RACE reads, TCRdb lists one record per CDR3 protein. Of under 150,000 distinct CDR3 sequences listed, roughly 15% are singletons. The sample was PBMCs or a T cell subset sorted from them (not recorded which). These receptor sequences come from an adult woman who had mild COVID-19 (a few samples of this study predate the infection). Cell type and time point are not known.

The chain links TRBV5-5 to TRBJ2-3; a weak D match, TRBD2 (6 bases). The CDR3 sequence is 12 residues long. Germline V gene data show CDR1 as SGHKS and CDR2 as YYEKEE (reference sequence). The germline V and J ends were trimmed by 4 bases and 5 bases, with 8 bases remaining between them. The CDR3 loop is CASSGGGDTQYF. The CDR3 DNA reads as TGTGCCAGCAGCGGGGGAGGAGATACGCAGTATTTT.

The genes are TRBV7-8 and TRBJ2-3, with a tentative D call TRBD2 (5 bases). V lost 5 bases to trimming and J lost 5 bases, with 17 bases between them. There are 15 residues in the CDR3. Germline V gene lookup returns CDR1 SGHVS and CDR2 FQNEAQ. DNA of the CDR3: TGTGCCAGCAGCCCCCGGACTCAAGCTGGAGATACGCAGTATTTT. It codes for CASSPRTQAGDTQYF.

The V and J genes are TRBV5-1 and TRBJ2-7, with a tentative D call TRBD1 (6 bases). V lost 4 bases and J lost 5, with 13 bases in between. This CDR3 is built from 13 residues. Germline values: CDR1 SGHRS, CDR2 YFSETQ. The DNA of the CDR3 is TGCGCCAGCAGCACGAGACAGGACAACGAGCAGTACTTC. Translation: CASSTRQDNEQYF.

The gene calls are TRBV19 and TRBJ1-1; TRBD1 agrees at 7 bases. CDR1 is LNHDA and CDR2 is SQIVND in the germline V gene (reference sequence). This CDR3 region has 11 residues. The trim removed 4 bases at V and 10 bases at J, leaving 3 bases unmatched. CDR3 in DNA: TGTGCCAGTAGTACCCGGGACAGAGCTTTCTTT. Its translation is CASSTRDRAFF.

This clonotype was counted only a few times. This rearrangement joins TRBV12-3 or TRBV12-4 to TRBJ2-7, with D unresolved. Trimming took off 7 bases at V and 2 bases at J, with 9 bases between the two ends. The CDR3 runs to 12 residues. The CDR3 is CASTSGTYEQYF. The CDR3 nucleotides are TGTGCCAGCACTTCAGGAACCTACGAGCAGTACTTC.

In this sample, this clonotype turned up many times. The CDR3 DNA sequence: TGTGCCTGGAGTATCACAGTGGGCGAGCAGTACTTC. Protein product: CAWSITVGEQYF. The genes are TRBV30 and TRBJ2-7; D remains ambiguous. CDR1 is GTSNPN and CDR2 is SVGIG in the germline V gene (reference sequence). The V end was cut by 2 bases, the J end by 6 bases, with 11 bases between. The CDR3 is 12 residues long.

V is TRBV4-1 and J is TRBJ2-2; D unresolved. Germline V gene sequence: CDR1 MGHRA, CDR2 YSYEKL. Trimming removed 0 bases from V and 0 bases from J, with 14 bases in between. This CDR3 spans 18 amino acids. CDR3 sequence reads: CASSQEVLLRSNTGELFF. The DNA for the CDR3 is TGCGCCAGCAGCCAAGAAGTGTTGTTGCGGTCGAACACCGGGGAGCTGTTTTTT.

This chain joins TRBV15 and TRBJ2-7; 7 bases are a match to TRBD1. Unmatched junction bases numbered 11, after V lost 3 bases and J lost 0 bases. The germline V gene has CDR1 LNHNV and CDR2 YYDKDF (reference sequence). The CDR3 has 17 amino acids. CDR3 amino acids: CATSSRVTQGTSYEQYF. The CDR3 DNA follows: TGTGCCACCAGCAGCCGGGTCACACAGGGGACCTCCTACGAGCAGTACTTC.

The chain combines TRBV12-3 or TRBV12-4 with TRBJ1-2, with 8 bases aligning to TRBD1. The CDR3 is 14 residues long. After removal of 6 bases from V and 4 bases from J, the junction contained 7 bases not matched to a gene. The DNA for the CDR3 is TGTGCCAGCAGCTCGGGGACAGGAGTCTATGGCTACACCTTC. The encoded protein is CASSSGTGVYGYTF.

The CDR3 DNA reads TGCAGTGCTAGAGAGACGGGGTCGGATACGCAGTATTTT. Translated: CSARETGSDTQYF. J is TRBJ2-3 and V is TRBV20-1, with TRBD2 as a possible D gene (5 bases). The ends were cut back, 0 bases at V and 6 bases at J, with 10 bases in the middle. Germline V gives CDR1 DFQATT, CDR2 SNEGSKA (reference sequence). The CDR3 runs 13 residues.

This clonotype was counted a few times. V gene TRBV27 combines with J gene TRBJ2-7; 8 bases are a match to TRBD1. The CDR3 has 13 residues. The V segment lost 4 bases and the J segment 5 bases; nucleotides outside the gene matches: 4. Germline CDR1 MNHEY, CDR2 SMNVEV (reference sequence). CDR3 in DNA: TGTGCCAGCAGTTCGACGACAGGGGACGAGCAGTACTTC. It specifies CASSSTTGDEQYF.

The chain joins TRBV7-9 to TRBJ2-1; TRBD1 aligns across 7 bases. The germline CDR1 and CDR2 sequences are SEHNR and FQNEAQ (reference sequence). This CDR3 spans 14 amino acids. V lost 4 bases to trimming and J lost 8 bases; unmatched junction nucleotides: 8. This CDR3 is CASSSRTQGDEQFF. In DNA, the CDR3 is TGTGCCAGCAGCTCCAGGACGCAGGGGGATGAGCAGTTCTTC.

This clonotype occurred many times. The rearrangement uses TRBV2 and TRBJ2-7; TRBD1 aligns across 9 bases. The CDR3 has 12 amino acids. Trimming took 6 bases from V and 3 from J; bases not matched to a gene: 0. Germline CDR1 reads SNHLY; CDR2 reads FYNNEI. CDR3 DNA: TGTGCCAGCAGGGACAGGGGCTACGAGCAGTACTTC. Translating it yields CASRDRGYEQYF.

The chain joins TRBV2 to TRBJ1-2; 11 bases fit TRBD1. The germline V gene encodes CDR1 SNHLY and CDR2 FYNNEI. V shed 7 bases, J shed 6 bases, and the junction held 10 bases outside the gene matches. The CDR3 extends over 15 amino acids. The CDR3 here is CASMGQGESRDGYTF. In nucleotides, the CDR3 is TGTGCCAGCATGGGACAGGGGGAAAGCCGGGATGGCTACACCTTC.

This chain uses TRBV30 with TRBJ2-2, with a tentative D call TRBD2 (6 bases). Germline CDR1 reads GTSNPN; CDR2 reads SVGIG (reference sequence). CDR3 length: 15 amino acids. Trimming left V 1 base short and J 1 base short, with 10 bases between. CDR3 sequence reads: CAWSEPGLNTGELFF. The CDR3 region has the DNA TGTGCCTGGAGTGAACCGGGACTGAACACCGGGGAGCTGTTTTTT.

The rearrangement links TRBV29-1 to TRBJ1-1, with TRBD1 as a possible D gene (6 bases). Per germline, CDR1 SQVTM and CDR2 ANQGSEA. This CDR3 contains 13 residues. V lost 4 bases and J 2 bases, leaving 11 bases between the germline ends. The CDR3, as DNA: TGCAGCGTTGGCAGGGGAGGCAACACTGAAGCTTTCTTT. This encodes CSVGRGGNTEAFF.

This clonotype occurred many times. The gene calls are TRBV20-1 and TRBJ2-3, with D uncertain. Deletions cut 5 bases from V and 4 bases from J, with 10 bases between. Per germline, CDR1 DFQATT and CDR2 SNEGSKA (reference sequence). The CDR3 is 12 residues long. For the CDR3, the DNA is TGCAGTGCTCATAAGGGCGCAGATACGCAGTATTTT. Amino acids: CSAHKGADTQYF.

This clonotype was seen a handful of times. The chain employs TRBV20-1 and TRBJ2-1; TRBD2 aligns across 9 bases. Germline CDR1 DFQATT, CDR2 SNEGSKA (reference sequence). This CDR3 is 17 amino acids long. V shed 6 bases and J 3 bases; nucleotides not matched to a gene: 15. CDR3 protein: CSAHQIDSGSDYNEQFF. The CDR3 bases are TGCAGTGCCCATCAAATTGATAGCGGGAGCGACTACAATGAGCAGTTCTTC.

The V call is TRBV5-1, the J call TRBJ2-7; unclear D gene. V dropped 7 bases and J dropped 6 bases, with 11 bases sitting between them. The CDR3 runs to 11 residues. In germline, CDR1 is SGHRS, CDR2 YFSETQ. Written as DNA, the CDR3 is TGCGCCAGCCCGGCTTTTCGCGAGCAGTACTTC. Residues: CASPAFREQYF.

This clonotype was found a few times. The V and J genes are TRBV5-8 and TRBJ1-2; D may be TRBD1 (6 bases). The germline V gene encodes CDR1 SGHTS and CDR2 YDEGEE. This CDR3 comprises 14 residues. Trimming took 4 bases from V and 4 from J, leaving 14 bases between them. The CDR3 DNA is TGTGCCAGCAGCCCGCGGGACACCCTCTATGGCTACACCTTC. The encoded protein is CASSPRDTLYGYTF.

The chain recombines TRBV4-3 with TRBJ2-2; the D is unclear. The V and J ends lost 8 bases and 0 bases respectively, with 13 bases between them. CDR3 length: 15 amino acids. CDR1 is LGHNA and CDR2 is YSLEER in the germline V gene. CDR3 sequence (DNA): TGCGCCAGCTCTACGGAGATTACGAACACCGGGGAGCTGTTTTTT. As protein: CASSTEITNTGELFF.

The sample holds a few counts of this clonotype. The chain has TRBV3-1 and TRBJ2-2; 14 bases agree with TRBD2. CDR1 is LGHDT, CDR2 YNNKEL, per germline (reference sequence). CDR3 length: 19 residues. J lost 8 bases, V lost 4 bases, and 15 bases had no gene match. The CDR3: CASSRTRLAGGPGVGELFF. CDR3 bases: TGTGCCAGCAGCCGAACAAGACTAGCGGGAGGGCCCGGGGTAGGGGAGCTGTTTTTT.

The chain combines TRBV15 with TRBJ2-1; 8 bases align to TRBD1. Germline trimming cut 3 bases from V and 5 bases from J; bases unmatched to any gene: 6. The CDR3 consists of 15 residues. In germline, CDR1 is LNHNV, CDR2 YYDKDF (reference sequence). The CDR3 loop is CATSSRQGSHNEQFF. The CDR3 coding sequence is TGTGCCACCAGCAGCCGACAGGGGAGTCACAATGAGCAGTTCTTC. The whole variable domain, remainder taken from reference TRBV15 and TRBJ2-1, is DAMVIQNPRYQVTQFGKPVTLSCSQTLNHNVMYWYQQKSSQAPKLLFHYYDKDFNNEADTPDNFQSRRPNTSFCFLDIRSPGLGDTAMYLCATSSRQGSHNEQFFGPGTRLTVL.

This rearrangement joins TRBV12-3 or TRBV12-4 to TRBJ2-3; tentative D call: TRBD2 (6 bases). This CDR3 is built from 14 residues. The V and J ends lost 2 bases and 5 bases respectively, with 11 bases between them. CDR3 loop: CASSLSSAGDTQYF. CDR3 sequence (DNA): TGTGCCAGCAGTTTATCTAGCGCGGGAGATACGCAGTATTTT.